A single sample gave rise to the 10 T cell receptor beta chains below, sequenced in a study of T cells after yellow fever vaccination (dated by TCRdb to the late 2010s). To prepare the library, 5' RACE was applied. The sequencing machine was an Illumina HiSeq 2500. TCRdb cleaned the public reads at Q25 with fastp, built clones with MiXCR and kept in-frame beta chains. For every CDR3 protein sequence, its rows merge into one entry that carries the most common genes and DNA. Across this sample there are fewer than 400,000 distinct CDR3 sequences, with approximately 6% seen only once. Around 16% of the sample is in the top ten clones. The treatment or condition label of this sample denotes: live attenuated yellow fever vaccine strain. This specimen consisted of PBMCs, obtained 5 days after the yellow fever booster vaccination. These receptors were collected from a man in his thirties or forties who received the YFV17D yellow fever vaccine.

This clonotype was seen a few times. The rearrangement joins TRBV20-1 to TRBJ2-5; D is ambiguous. The germline V and J ends were trimmed by 5 bases and 4 bases, with 23 bases remaining between them. In germline, CDR1 is DFQATT, CDR2 SNEGSKA (reference sequence). This CDR3 spans 16 amino acids. The CDR3 loop is CSARAPTPSPGETQYF. CDR3 DNA sequence: TGCAGTGCTCGAGCCCCCACACCGAGCCCTGGAGAGACCCAGTACTTC.

This clonotype turned up a few times. This chain uses TRBV7-2 with TRBJ2-7; a possible D gene is TRBD2 (6 bases). The ends were cut back, 5 bases at V and 6 bases at J, with 11 bases in the middle. This CDR3 has 12 residues. Germline V gene data show CDR1 as SGHTA and CDR2 as FQGNSA. CDR3 DNA: TGTGCCAGCAGCCCCAGCGGGCTCGAGCAGTACTTC. Amino acids: CASSPSGLEQYF.

This clonotype was detected a few times. This chain links TRBV18 with TRBJ2-1; 8 nucleotides line up with TRBD2. Germline CDR1 is KGHSH and CDR2 is LQKENI. This CDR3 spans 16 amino acids. V lost 3 bases, J lost 6 bases, and 10 bases stayed unmatched. In DNA, the CDR3 is TGTGCCAGCTCACCTAGCGGGAAAAGAGGGCCCAATGAGCAGTTCTTC. Its protein is CASSPSGKRGPNEQFF. The variable domain in full, completed from reference TRBV18 and TRBJ2-1, reads NAGVMQNPRHLVRRRGQEARLRCSPMKGHSHVYWYRQLPEEGLKFMVYLQKENIIDESGMPKERFSAEFPKEGPSILRIQQVVRGDSAAYFCASSPSGKRGPNEQFFGPGTRLTVL.

This clonotype was counted many times. This chain links TRBV20-1 with TRBJ2-3; 8 bases align to TRBD1. The length of the CDR3 is 13 residues. Germline V lookup: CDR1 DFQATT, CDR2 SNEGSKA (reference sequence). V lost 6 bases, J lost 1 base, and 3 bases stayed unmatched. DNA for the CDR3: TGCAGTGCAGAGGGACAGGGCACAGATACGCAGTATTTT. Its protein is CSAEGQGTDTQYF.

The gene calls are TRBV23-1 and TRBJ2-7; 9 positions match TRBD1. TRBV23-1 is reported as an ORF; its role is uncertain. V lost 4 bases, J lost 7 bases, and 11 bases stayed unmatched. The length of the CDR3 is 15 residues. This CDR3 reads CASSLVGQGLGEQYF. The CDR3 coding sequence is TGCGCCAGCAGTCTGGTGGGACAGGGACTGGGGGAGCAGTACTTC.

This clonotype was detected a few times. The rearrangement joins TRBV6-2 or TRBV6-3 to TRBJ2-1; no definite D call. CDR1 and CDR2 from the germline V gene are MNHEY and SVGEGT. Trimming removed 5 bases at V and 7 bases at J, with 21 bases between. The CDR3 runs 16 residues. The CDR3 protein is CASSPLSSRFPNEQFF. In nucleotides, the CDR3 is TGTGCCAGCAGTCCCCTAAGCAGCCGATTTCCTAATGAGCAGTTCTTC.

The rearrangement joins TRBV27 to TRBJ1-1, with a tentative D call TRBD1 (5 bases). CDR1 is MNHEY and CDR2 is SMNVEV in the germline V gene (reference sequence). There are 15 residues in the CDR3. Trimming removed 5 bases at V and 2 bases at J, with 15 bases between. CDR3 nucleotide sequence: TGTGCCAGCAGTGTCTCCGGGGGTGTTAACACTGAAGCTTTCTTT. This codes for CASSVSGGVNTEAFF.

The rearrangement links TRBV6-2 or TRBV6-3 to TRBJ2-7; D ambiguous. V was trimmed by 3 bases and J by 0 bases, leaving 12 bases between them. CDR1 and CDR2 (germline): MNHEY, SVGEGT. The length of the CDR3 is 15 residues. The CDR3 reads CASSYYRGVSYEQYF. The DNA of the CDR3 is TGTGCCAGCAGTTATTATCGCGGAGTCTCCTACGAGCAGTACTTC.

This clonotype has only a few counts. The V call is TRBV18, the J call TRBJ2-6; a weak D match, TRBD1 (6 bases). This CDR3 is built from 18 residues. Germline assignment: CDR1 KGHSH and CDR2 LQKENI. V was shortened by 5 bases and J by 0 bases, with 17 bases between the two germline ends. In DNA, the CDR3 is TGTGCCAGCTCAGCCCTCCCGGACAGCCCCTCTGGGGCCAACGTCCTGACTTTC. This codes for CASSALPDSPSGANVLTF.

This clonotype was recorded at least ten times. This chain joins TRBV18 and TRBJ1-1, with D unresolved. The germline V gene encodes CDR1 KGHSH and CDR2 LQKENI. The CDR3 runs to 13 residues. V lost 9 bases, J lost 0 bases, and 11 bases lay in between. The DNA for the CDR3 is TGTGCCAGTTTCAAAGACATGAACACTGAAGCTTTCTTT. Protein sequence: CASFKDMNTEAFF.